One and the same sample provided the 10 T cell receptor beta chains below, sequenced in a study of beta chain features in type 1 diabetes. Expressed TCRB transcripts were sequenced because the isolated RNA had all been reverse transcribed beforehand. Libraries were prepared by immunoSEQ multiplex PCR; TCRdb keeps only in-frame clonotypes and omits some of them. The data hold about 620,000 clones, with around 15% observed a single time. The sample comprised naive CD4+ T cells from blood. The receptors were gathered from a man aged 18 to 29 in good health.

The V call is TRBV15, the J call TRBJ2-1; TRBD1 aligns across 7 bases. With 2 bases clipped from V and 7 bases from J, the junction kept 11 bases outside the gene matches. Germline V gives CDR1 LNHNV, CDR2 YYDKDF (reference sequence). The CDR3 runs 16 residues. The CDR3 DNA is TGTGCCACCAGCAGACTGGGACAGAATCGAGGGAATGAGCAGTTCTTC. It is translated as CATSRLGQNRGNEQFF.

The genes are TRBV18 and TRBJ2-7; 9 positions match TRBD1. The junction had 2 bases not matched to a gene; V was cut back by 5 bases and J by 3 bases. The CDR3 totals 13 residues. From germline, CDR1 is KGHSH and CDR2 LQKENI. CDR3 loop: CASSRDRVYEQYF. As DNA, the CDR3 is TGTGCCAGCTCAAGGGACAGGGTCTACGAGCAGTACTTC.

CDR3 coding DNA: TGCAGCGTTATTCGTCTGCAGGGGGCTTTGTGGGAGACCCAGTACTTC. Translation: CSVIRLQGALWETQYF. The chain joins TRBV29-1 to TRBJ2-5, with 8 nucleotides matching TRBD1. V was pared by 5 bases and J by 5 bases, with 16 bases of the junction left unmatched. CDR1 is SQVTM, CDR2 ANQGSEA, per germline. CDR3 size: 16 residues.

This clone was picked up many times. The chain joins TRBV14 to TRBJ2-7, with TRBD1 matching over 8 bases. Germline CDR1 reads SGHDN; CDR2 reads FVKESK. With 0 bases clipped from V and 3 bases from J, the junction kept 4 bases outside the gene matches. The CDR3 spans 15 residues. CDR3 coding DNA: TGTGCCAGCAGCCAAGATCGGACAGGGATCTACGAGCAGTACTTC. Residues: CASSQDRTGIYEQYF. The full variable domain, its missing parts supplied by reference TRBV14 and TRBJ2-7, is EAGVTQFPSHSVIEKGQTVTLRCDPISGHDNLYWYRRVMGKEIKFLLHFVKESKQDESGMPNNRFLAERTGGTYSTLKVQPAELEDSGVYFCASSQDRTGIYEQYFGPGTRLTVT.

This clone has a handful of counts. The chain links TRBV28 to TRBJ1-2; no definite D call. Looked up from germline, CDR1 is MDHEN and CDR2 is SYDVKM. The germline V and J ends were trimmed by 2 bases and 1 base, with 8 bases remaining between them. This CDR3 comprises 14 residues. For the CDR3, the DNA is TGTGCCAGCAGTTTAAATCAGGTTAACTATGGCTACACCTTC. Protein: CASSLNQVNYGYTF.

This clone appeared a few times. The V and J genes are TRBV28 and TRBJ1-5; D is unresolved. CDR3 size: 13 residues. The germline gives CDR1 MDHEN, CDR2 SYDVKM. The germline V and J ends were trimmed by 6 bases and 4 bases, with 10 bases remaining between them. Here the CDR3 DNA reads TGTGCCAGCAGGACAATGAAGAATCAGCCCCAGCATTTT. This gives the protein CASRTMKNQPQHF.

The V and J genes are TRBV29-1 and TRBJ2-3; TRBD1 is a possible D gene (6 bases). Germline V CDR1 and CDR2: SQVTM, ANQGSEA. This CDR3 has 12 amino acids. V lost 3 bases to trimming and J lost 4 bases, with 8 bases between them. CDR3 nucleotides: TGCAGCGTTGAGTCAGGGGCAGATACGCAGTATTTT. Its translation: CSVESGADTQYF.

This rearrangement joins TRBV27 to TRBJ1-5; D not resolved. Germline CDR1 MNHEY, CDR2 SMNVEV (reference sequence). The CDR3 has 20 residues. V gave up 5 bases and J gave up 0 bases, with 26 bases separating them. CDR3 nucleotides: TGTGCCAGCAGTCCCTTTAATGGTCTCAGCGTCGTTTATAGCAATCAGCCCCAGCATTTT. This sequence encodes CASSPFNGLSVVYSNQPQHF.

This clone was seen a few times. V is TRBV5-1 and J is TRBJ2-4; D is unresolved. The CDR3 contains 13 residues. V lost 0 bases to trimming and J lost 5 bases, with 6 bases between them. Per germline, CDR1 SGHRS and CDR2 YFSETQ. The DNA for the CDR3 is TGCGCCAGCAGCTTGGGTGGCCAAAACATTCAGTACTTC. Its translation: CASSLGGQNIQYF.

V is TRBV6-1 and J is TRBJ2-7, with 10 nucleotides matching TRBD2. V gave up 6 bases and J gave up 3 bases; unmatched junction bases: 8. The CDR3 is 15 amino acids. Germline-derived CDR1 and CDR2 are MNHNS and SASEGT. The DNA of the CDR3 is TGTGCCAGCAGCGGAGCCGGGACTAGCGTCTACGAGCAGTACTTC. It specifies CASSGAGTSVYEQYF.